This TCR beta chain derives from a study of CD8 T cells in ankylosing spondylitis. Points from the study as a whole: Ankylosing spondylitis blood appeared to carry a characteristic TCR beta motif of roughly eight highly homologous variants.

Details on this clonotype: What it binds is not known.

A single record per CDR3 protein comes from TCRdb applying MiXCR to the 5' RACE reads. This repertoire shows 180,000 or so distinct CDR3 sequences, more than 9% found once; its top ten account for just under 30%. The sequenced sample was blood, either unsorted or a sorted T cell fraction (not recorded which). The TCR sequence derives from a male donor with ankylosing spondylitis or in good health (not recorded which).

CDR3 residues: CASSYQGPDTQYF. As DNA, the CDR3 is TGTGCCAGCAGTTACCAGGGTCCAGATACGCAGTATTTT. V usage is TRBV6-2 or TRBV6-3 and J usage is TRBJ2-3, with a tentative D call TRBD1 (5 bases). The V end was cut by 2 bases, the J end by 4 bases, with 7 bases between. Per germline, CDR1 MNHEY and CDR2 SVGEGT. The CDR3 extends over 13 amino acids.